Following are 30 T cell receptor beta chains from one sample sequenced in a study of T cell repertoires in cytomegalovirus infection. TCRdb re-called the reads with MiXCR, one entry per CDR3 protein. Of 200,000 to 250,000 distinct CDR3 sequences listed, roughly an eighth are singletons. The sequenced material came from PBMCs. These receptors all stem from a human donor in good health (CMV status not recorded). Some clones in this sample may be carry-over from other donors' samples.

At least ten counts were recorded for this clonotype. This chain connects TRBV28 to TRBJ2-5; 10 nucleotides match TRBD1. V was clipped by 3 bases and J by 7 bases; unmatched bases: 5. CDR3 length: 14 residues. Germline V gene data show CDR1 as MDHEN and CDR2 as SYDVKM. CDR3 residues: CASSFPDRGGTQYF. The CDR3 nucleotides are TGTGCCAGCAGTTTTCCGGACAGGGGGGGGACCCAGTACTTC.

The chain links TRBV18 to TRBJ2-1; 7 nucleotides line up with TRBD1. Per germline, CDR1 KGHSH and CDR2 LQKENI. The CDR3 has 15 residues. V was pared by 2 bases and J by 0 bases, with 1 base of the junction left unmatched. The CDR3 loop is CASSPGTASYNEQFF. CDR3 DNA: TGTGCCAGCTCACCAGGGACAGCCTCCTACAATGAGCAGTTCTTC.

This sequence joins TRBV12-3 or TRBV12-4 and TRBJ2-2; possibly TRBD2 for D (6 bases). There are 13 residues in the CDR3. Trimming took 8 bases from V and 1 from J, leaving 8 bases between them. The CDR3 coding sequence is TGTGCCAGCTGGGACTGGAACACCGGGGAGCTGTTTTTT. This translates into CASWDWNTGELFF.

This clonotype was detected many times. This rearrangement joins TRBV29-1 to TRBJ2-5, with D maybe TRBD1 (6 bases). The ends were cut back, 4 bases at V and 2 bases at J, with 11 bases in the middle. The CDR3 spans 13 residues. Germline V gene lookup returns CDR1 SQVTM and CDR2 ANQGSEA. Written as DNA, the CDR3 is TGCAGCGTTGTCCGGGACACTCAAGAGACCCAGTACTTC. This codes for CSVVRDTQETQYF.

The gene calls are TRBV19 and TRBJ2-7; no reliable D call. The CDR3 loop spans 12 amino acids. V was cut by 0 bases and J by 7 bases, with 7 bases left in between. Germline V CDR1 and CDR2: LNHDA, SQIVND (reference sequence). CDR3 bases: TGTGCCAGTAGTATAGATCGAAGGGAGCAGTACTTC. This sequence encodes CASSIDRREQYF.

The chain has TRBV6-6 and TRBJ2-7, with D hard to call. This CDR3 region has 15 residues. V lost 4 bases and J 1 base, leaving 14 bases between the germline ends. Germline-derived CDR1 and CDR2 are MNHNY and SVGAGI (reference sequence). CDR3 sequence: CASSSPVPRSYEQYF. Here the CDR3 DNA reads TGTGCCAGCAGTTCGCCGGTACCAAGATCCTACGAGCAGTACTTC.

This clonotype appeared a few times. J is TRBJ1-1 and V is TRBV12-3 or TRBV12-4, with D unresolved. The CDR3 loop spans 14 amino acids. V lost 1 base and J lost 0, with 6 bases in between. CDR3 in amino acids: CASSLGMVNTEAFF. For the CDR3, the DNA is TGTGCCAGCAGTTTAGGGATGGTGAACACTGAAGCTTTCTTT.

The sample holds many counts of this clonotype. This chain links TRBV27 with TRBJ1-4; D might be TRBD1 (5 bases). The CDR3 runs 15 residues. Germline V CDR1 and CDR2: MNHEY, SMNVEV (reference sequence). The V end lost 8 bases, the J end lost 7 bases, and 20 bases lay between the germline ends. The CDR3 region is CASGPTARRVEKLFF. CDR3 nucleotide sequence: TGTGCCAGCGGTCCGACAGCCCGGAGGGTTGAAAAACTGTTTTTT.

The chain links TRBV28 to TRBJ2-1, with 9 bases identical to TRBD2. The CDR3 spans 14 residues. Germline V CDR1 and CDR2: MDHEN, SYDVKM. The ends lost 8 bases at V and 5 bases at J; junction bases unmatched: 7. DNA for the CDR3: TGTGCCAGCTCGGGACTAGCAGGGAACAATGAGCAGTTCTTC. It yields the protein CASSGLAGNNEQFF.

This clonotype was counted many times. This chain uses TRBV7-2 with TRBJ2-2, with a tentative D call TRBD2 (6 bases). Trimming took off 5 bases at V and 3 bases at J, with 10 bases between the two ends. The CDR3 is made up of 14 amino acids. Germline CDR1 reads SGHTA; CDR2 reads FQGNSA. The DNA for the CDR3 is TGTGCCAGCAGCCGCGGGACCTACACCGGGGAGCTGTTTTTT. Its protein is CASSRGTYTGELFF.

CDR3: CASSLDSTTNEKLFF. CDR3 nucleotides: TGTGCCAGCAGCTTGGACAGCACAACTAATGAAAAACTGTTTTTT. The genes are TRBV7-3 and TRBJ1-4; D may be TRBD1 (6 bases). Germline values: CDR1 SGHTA, CDR2 FQGTGA. Deletions cut 3 bases from V and 0 bases from J, with 8 bases between. There are 15 residues in the CDR3.

This clonotype was counted many times. The chain links TRBV7-2 to TRBJ2-3; D remains ambiguous. The germline V gene has CDR1 SGHTA and CDR2 FQGNSA. This CDR3 is 11 amino acids long. V shed 7 bases and J shed 0 bases, with 2 bases lying between them. The CDR3 DNA sequence: TGTGCCAGCACCAGCACAGATACGCAGTATTTT. Residues: CASTSTDTQYF.

V and J are TRBV2 and TRBJ2-3, with D unresolved. V was pared by 7 bases and J by 4 bases, with 9 bases between. There are 12 residues in the CDR3. Germline CDR1 reads SNHLY; CDR2 reads FYNNEI. CDR3 sequence reads: CASMPTADTQYF. CDR3 in DNA: TGTGCCAGCATGCCGACGGCAGATACGCAGTATTTT. The variable domain in full, with the rest retrieved from reference TRBV2 and TRBJ2-3, is EPEVTQTPSHQVTQMGQEVILRCVPISNHLYFYWYRQILGQKVEFLVSFYNNEISEKSEIFDDQFSVERPDGSNFTLKIRSTKLEDSAMYFCASMPTADTQYFGPGTRLTVL.

This clonotype has a handful of counts. The chain recombines TRBV12-3 or TRBV12-4 with TRBJ2-1; D tentatively fits TRBD1 or TRBD2 (6 bases each). The V end was cut by 4 bases, the J end by 6 bases, with 13 bases between. The CDR3 has 14 residues. This CDR3 is CASSSSGAGNEQFF. The CDR3 bases are TGTGCCAGCAGTTCGTCGGGGGCGGGCAATGAGCAGTTCTTC.

In its sample, this clonotype was seen many times. The chain employs TRBV7-3 and TRBJ2-2, with 8 bases matching TRBD1. V gave up 5 bases and J gave up 1 base; unmatched junction bases: 15. In germline, CDR1 is SGHTA, CDR2 FQGTGA. The CDR3 is 19 amino acids. CDR3 region: CASSNYHLPGTGNTGELFF. The CDR3 DNA is TGTGCCAGCAGCAACTACCACCTACCCGGGACAGGGAACACCGGGGAGCTGTTTTTT.

The gene calls are TRBV19 and TRBJ1-2, with D possibly TRBD1 on 6 matching bases. V lost 3 bases and J 6 bases, leaving 14 bases between the germline ends. The CDR3 sequence is 14 residues long. Germline V CDR1 and CDR2: LNHDA, SQIVND (reference sequence). CDR3 coding DNA: TGTGCCAGTAGTATCAGGGGCCGCCCTAATGGCTACACCTTC. Translation: CASSIRGRPNGYTF.

This clonotype turned up a few times. The chain carries TRBV2 and TRBJ2-7; 9 bases align to TRBD1. Losses at the gene ends were 4 bases for V and 2 bases for J; bases not matched to a gene: 6. Germline loops: CDR1 SNHLY, CDR2 FYNNEI. This CDR3 spans 15 amino acids. CDR3 sequence: CASSALDRGTYEQYF. CDR3 coding DNA: TGTGCCAGCAGTGCCCTGGACAGGGGCACCTACGAGCAGTACTTC. Together with reference TRBV2 and TRBJ2-7, the CDR3 gives the full variable domain: EPEVTQTPSHQVTQMGQEVILRCVPISNHLYFYWYRQILGQKVEFLVSFYNNEISEKSEIFDDQFSVERPDGSNFTLKIRSTKLEDSAMYFCASSALDRGTYEQYFGPGTRLTVT.

This clonotype was detected ten times or more. The chain carries TRBV19 and TRBJ2-7, with TRBD2 identical over 13 bases. V was clipped by 5 bases and J by 4 bases; unmatched bases: 8. Germline assignment: CDR1 LNHDA and CDR2 SQIVND (reference sequence). The CDR3 length is 16 residues. As DNA, the CDR3 is TGTGCCAGTAGTTCCCGGACTAGCGGGAGCTTTTACGAGCAGTACTTC. Translating gives CASSSRTSGSFYEQYF.

This clonotype was counted ten times or more. The genes are TRBV7-2 and TRBJ1-1; 9 nucleotides line up with TRBD1. The length of the CDR3 is 15 residues. Trimming took 5 bases from V and 5 from J; bases not matched to a gene: 9. Germline-derived CDR1 and CDR2 are SGHTA and FQGNSA. In DNA, the CDR3 is TGTGCCAGCAGCGCACTGACAGGGGGACAAACTGAAGCTTTCTTT. Its translation is CASSALTGGQTEAFF.

This chain links TRBV29-1 with TRBJ2-5; D call uncertain. The V end lost 3 bases, the J end lost 1 base, and 3 bases lay between the germline ends. Germline V gene lookup returns CDR1 SQVTM and CDR2 ANQGSEA. This CDR3 has 11 residues. For the CDR3, the DNA is TGCAGCGTTGACCTCCAAGAGACCCAGTACTTC. This sequence encodes CSVDLQETQYF.

The rearrangement links TRBV19 to TRBJ2-3; D gene ambiguous. CDR3 size: 14 residues. The V gene lost 9 bases and the J gene lost 3 bases, with 16 bases spanning the gap. Germline assignment: CDR1 LNHDA and CDR2 SQIVND (reference sequence). CDR3 loop: CASSMGRLTDTQYF. The CDR3 nucleotides read TGTGCCAGCAGCATGGGCCGACTGACAGATACGCAGTATTTT.

This clonotype was counted at least ten times. V usage is TRBV5-6 and J usage is TRBJ1-2; D is perhaps TRBD1 (5 bases). Germline V CDR1 and CDR2: SGHDT, YYEEEE. The length of the CDR3 is 15 residues. Trimming removed 5 bases from V and 0 bases from J, with 14 bases in between. Here the CDR3 reads CASRWGPNSNYGYTF. The CDR3 region has the DNA TGTGCCAGCAGATGGGGACCGAATTCTAACTATGGCTACACCTTC.

This clonotype was observed a handful of times. The rearrangement joins TRBV19 to TRBJ2-5; 7 nucleotides align to TRBD1. V lost 5 bases and J lost 1; bases outside the gene matches: 7. The CDR3 totals 15 residues. Per the germline V gene, CDR1 is LNHDA and CDR2 is SQIVND (reference sequence). The CDR3 DNA follows: TGTGCCAGTAGTGTCTTGACAGGGTCCCAAGAGACCCAGTACTTC. It encodes CASSVLTGSQETQYF. Using reference TRBV19 and TRBJ2-5 for the parts outside the CDR3, the full variable domain is DGGITQSPKYLFRKEGQNVTLSCEQNLNHDAMYWYRQDPGQGLRLIYYSQIVNDFQKGDIAEGYSVSREKKESFPLTVTSAQKNPTAFYLCASSVLTGSQETQYFGPGTRLLVL.

This clonotype occurred a few times. The V call is TRBV20-1, the J call TRBJ2-5, with TRBD2 identical over 10 bases. The trim removed 5 bases at V and 5 bases at J, leaving 11 bases unmatched. Germline-derived CDR1 and CDR2 are DFQATT and SNEGSKA (reference sequence). The CDR3 runs 15 residues. CDR3: CSAAETSGPRETQYF. In nucleotides, the CDR3 is TGCAGTGCTGCCGAGACTAGCGGGCCGCGGGAGACCCAGTACTTC.

This clonotype occurred many times. The chain is built from TRBV7-2 and TRBJ2-1, with 9 bases identical to TRBD2. The V gene end was trimmed by 3 bases and the J gene end by 6 bases; junction bases not matched to a gene: 6. Germline V gives CDR1 SGHTA, CDR2 FQGNSA. This CDR3 region has 15 residues. CDR3 DNA: TGTGCCAGCAGCTTCAAAAGCGGGAGGTCCAATGAGCAGTTCTTC. Encoded protein: CASSFKSGRSNEQFF.

This clonotype came up many times. This chain joins TRBV7-2 and TRBJ1-4, with TRBD1 as a possible D gene (5 bases). The CDR3 length is 16 residues. The V end was cut by 5 bases, the J end by 7 bases, with 20 bases between. The germline CDR1 and CDR2 sequences are SGHTA and FQGNSA. CDR3 in DNA: TGTGCCAGCAGCCTCAAGATCGGGACGACGGGTGAAAAACTGTTTTTT. This gives the protein CASSLKIGTTGEKLFF.

The sample holds many counts of this clonotype. The chain employs TRBV7-9 and TRBJ2-1; 11 bases are shared with TRBD1. Looked up from germline, CDR1 is SEHNR and CDR2 is FQNEAQ (reference sequence). The V and J ends lost 5 bases and 4 bases, in that order; junction bases with no gene match: 19. The CDR3 is made up of 20 amino acids. Here the CDR3 DNA reads TGTGCCAGCAGCCTAGGACAGGGGGCTTTCACCGGTCCCCAATACAATGAGCAGTTCTTC. It encodes CASSLGQGAFTGPQYNEQFF. The whole variable domain, filled in from reference TRBV7-9 and TRBJ2-1, reads DTGVSQNPRHKITKRGQNVTFRCDPISEHNRLYWYRQTLGQGPEFLTYFQNEAQLEKSRLLSDRFSAERPKGSFSTLEIQRTEQGDSAMYLCASSLGQGAFTGPQYNEQFFGPGTRLTVL.

The chain employs TRBV5-1 and TRBJ1-1; TRBD1 might be the D (5 bases). Between the trimmed V and J ends, which lost 4 bases and 3 bases, there was a span of 16 bases. The CDR3 covers 15 residues. The V gene's germline CDR1 is SGHRS and CDR2 YFSETQ. The CDR3 sequence: CASSPRAGGDTEAFF. Written as DNA, the CDR3 is TGCGCCAGCAGCCCGCGGGCAGGAGGGGACACTGAAGCTTTCTTT.

This clonotype was recorded a few times. The chain employs TRBV20-1 and TRBJ2-3; TRBD2 agrees at 8 bases. Germline assignment: CDR1 DFQATT and CDR2 SNEGSKA (reference sequence). Trimming at V came to 5 bases and at J to 3 bases, leaving 10 bases not matched to a gene. CDR3 length equals 15 residues. Written as DNA, the CDR3 is TGCAGTGCTCCAGGAGCGGGAGCTGGGACAGATACGCAGTATTTT. It translates to CSAPGAGAGTDTQYF.

The rearrangement joins TRBV28 to TRBJ1-2; maybe TRBD1 (6 bases). Trimming left V 3 bases short and J 3 bases short, with 17 bases between. The CDR3 extends over 16 amino acids. Germline values: CDR1 MDHEN, CDR2 SYDVKM. CDR3 sequence: CASSFWDGRQDYGYTF. CDR3 coding DNA: TGTGCCAGCAGTTTCTGGGACGGAAGACAGGACTATGGCTACACCTTC.